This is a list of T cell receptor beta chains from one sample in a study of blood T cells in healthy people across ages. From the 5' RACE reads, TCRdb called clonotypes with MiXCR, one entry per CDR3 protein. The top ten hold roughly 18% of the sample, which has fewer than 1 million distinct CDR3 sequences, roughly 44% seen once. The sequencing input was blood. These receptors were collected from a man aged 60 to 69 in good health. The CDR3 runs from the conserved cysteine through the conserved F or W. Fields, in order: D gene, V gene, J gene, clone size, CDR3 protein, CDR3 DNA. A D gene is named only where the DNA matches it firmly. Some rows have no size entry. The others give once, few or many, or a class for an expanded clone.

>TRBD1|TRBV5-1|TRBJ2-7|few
CASTTGSSYEQYF
TGCGCCAGTACGACAGGGAGCTCCTACGAGCAGTACTTC
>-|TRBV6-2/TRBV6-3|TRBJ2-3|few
CASKTEGADTQYF
TGTGCCAGCAAAACGGAGGGGGCAGATACGCAGTATTTT
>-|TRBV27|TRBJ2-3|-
CASRRGGFTDTQYF
TGTGCCAGCCGCAGGGGGGGATTCACAGATACGCAGTATTTT
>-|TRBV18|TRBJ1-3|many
CASSPTAQGLSGNTIYF
TGTGCCAGCTCACCAACTGCCCAGGGGCTTTCTGGAAACACCATATATTTT
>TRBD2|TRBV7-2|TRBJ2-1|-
CASSSQNLAGGRDEQFF
TGTGCCAGCAGCTCACAGAATCTAGCGGGGGGCCGGGATGAGCAGTTCTTC
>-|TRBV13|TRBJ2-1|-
CASSSSREAYREQFF
TGTGCCAGCAGTTCATCAAGGGAAGCGTATCGTGAGCAGTTCTTC
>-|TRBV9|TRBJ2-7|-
CASSVEQGGLHEQYF
TGTGCCAGCAGCGTAGAGCAGGGGGGGCTGCACGAGCAGTACTTC
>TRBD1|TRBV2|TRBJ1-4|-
CASRPRTGVNEELFF
TGTGCCAGCAGACCCCGGACAGGGGTGAATGAAGAACTGTTTTTT
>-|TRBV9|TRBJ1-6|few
CASSVDPDSPLHF
TGTGCCAGCAGCGTAGACCCTGATTCACCCCTCCACTTT
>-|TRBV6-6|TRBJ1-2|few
CASKADYGYTF
TGTGCCAGCAAGGCGGACTATGGCTACACCTTC
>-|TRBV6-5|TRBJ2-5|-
CASSDYKETQYF
TGTGCCAGCAGTGACTACAAAGAGACCCAGTACTTC
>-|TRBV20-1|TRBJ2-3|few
CSARVQPSTDTQYF
TGCAGTGCTAGAGTACAGCCTAGCACAGATACGCAGTATTTT
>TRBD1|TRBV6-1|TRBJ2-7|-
CASSLTGEGRSYEQYF
TGTGCCAGCAGTCTTACAGGGGAAGGCCGATCCTACGAGCAGTACTTC
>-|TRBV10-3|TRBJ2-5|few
CAISESIGETQYF
TGTGCCATCAGTGAGTCGATCGGGGAGACCCAGTACTTC
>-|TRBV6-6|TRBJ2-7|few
CAAGNEQYF
TGTGCCGCGGGGAACGAGCAGTACTTC
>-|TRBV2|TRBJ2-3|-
CASRTPGLGRFAVTDTQYF
TGTGCCAGCAGAACTCCCGGACTGGGTAGGTTTGCCGTCACAGATACGCAGTATTTT
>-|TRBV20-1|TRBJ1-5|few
CSVPGYSNQPQHF
TGCAGTGTCCCGGGATATAGCAATCAGCCCCAGCATTTT
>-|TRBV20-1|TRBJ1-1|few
CSAVRVVEAFF
TGCAGTGCCGTCCGTGTGGTTGAAGCTTTCTTT
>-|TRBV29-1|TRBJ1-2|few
CSVDATGRRKGANYGYTF
TGCAGCGTTGACGCTACAGGGCGCCGTAAGGGAGCTAACTATGGCTACACCTTC
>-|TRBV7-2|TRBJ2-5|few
CASSLGGGGGQETQYF
TGTGCCAGCAGCTTAGGGGGAGGGGGGGGCCAAGAGACCCAGTACTTC
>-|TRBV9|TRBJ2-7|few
CASSVDSSYNEQYF
TGTGCCAGCAGCGTAGACAGTTCCTACAATGAGCAGTACTTC
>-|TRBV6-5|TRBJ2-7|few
CASSYSAGPLDEQYF
TGTGCCAGCAGTTACTCGGCTGGCCCTTTGGACGAGCAGTACTTC
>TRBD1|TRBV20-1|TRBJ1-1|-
CSARTGILNTEAFF
TGCAGTGCTCGGACAGGCATTTTGAACACTGAAGCTTTCTTT
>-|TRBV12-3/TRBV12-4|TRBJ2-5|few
CASSPNGATQYF
TGTGCCAGCAGTCCAAACGGCGCCACCCAGTACTTC
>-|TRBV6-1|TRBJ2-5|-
CASSGRTAGSQETQYF
TGTGCCAGCAGTGGCCGGACGGCGGGGTCCCAAGAGACCCAGTACTTC
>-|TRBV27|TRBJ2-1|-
CASSLYGTSGFNEQFF
TGTGCCAGCAGTTTATATGGTACTTCTGGCTTTAATGAGCAGTTCTTC
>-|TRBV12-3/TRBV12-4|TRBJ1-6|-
CASSGRTSSYNSPLHF
TGTGCCAGCAGCGGGAGAACGAGCTCCTATAATTCACCCCTCCACTTT
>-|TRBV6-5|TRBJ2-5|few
CASSARSSQETQYF
TGTGCCAGCAGTGCCCGGAGCTCTCAAGAGACCCAGTACTTC
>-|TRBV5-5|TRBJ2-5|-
CASSLVTLDLGAQYF
TGTGCCAGCAGCTTGGTAACTCTTGATCTCGGAGCCCAGTACTTC
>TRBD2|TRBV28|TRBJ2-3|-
CASSWTSGPQDTQYF
TGTGCCAGCAGCTGGACTAGCGGGCCCCAGGATACGCAGTATTTT
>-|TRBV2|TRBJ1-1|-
CASSGMRALNTEAFF
TGTGCCAGCAGTGGTATGAGGGCGCTGAACACTGAAGCTTTCTTT
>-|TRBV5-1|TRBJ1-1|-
CASSLGVVSWGGGNTEAFF
TGCGCCAGCAGCTTGGGAGTGGTATCGTGGGGCGGTGGAAACACTGAAGCTTTCTTT
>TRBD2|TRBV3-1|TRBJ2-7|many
CASRSGGLPYEQYF
TGTGCCAGCAGAAGCGGGGGACTACCGTACGAGCAGTACTTC
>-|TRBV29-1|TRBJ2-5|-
CSLGQSLGETQYF
TGCAGCCTAGGACAGTCCCTGGGGGAGACCCAGTACTTC
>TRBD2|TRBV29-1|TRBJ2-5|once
CSALAGGSQGTQYF
TGCAGCGCCTTAGCGGGGGGGTCCCAAGGGACCCAGTACTTC
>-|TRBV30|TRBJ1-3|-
CAWSAGNTIYF
TGTGCCTGGAGTGCTGGAAACACCATATATTTT
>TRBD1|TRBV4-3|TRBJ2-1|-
CASSQEGTGRVEQFF
TGCGCCAGCAGCCAAGAAGGGACAGGTCGGGTTGAGCAGTTCTTC
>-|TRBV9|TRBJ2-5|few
CASSVAGGTVRETQYF
TGTGCCAGCAGCGTAGCTGGGGGAACGGTTCGAGAGACCCAGTACTTC
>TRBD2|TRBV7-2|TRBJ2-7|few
CASSRRASGAVYEQYF
TGTGCCAGCAGCCGCCGGGCTAGCGGTGCTGTCTACGAGCAGTACTTC
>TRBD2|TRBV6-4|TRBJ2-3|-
CASSPGTSDTDTQYF
TGTGCCAGCAGCCCTGGGACTAGCGACACAGATACGCAGTATTTT
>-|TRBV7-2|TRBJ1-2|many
CASSLATNVLWGYTF
TGTGCCAGCAGCTTAGCGACAAATGTACTATGGGGCTACACCTTC
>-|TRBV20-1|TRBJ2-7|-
CSARTPSCEQYF
TGCAGTGCTAGGACACCCTCCTGCGAGCAGTACTTC
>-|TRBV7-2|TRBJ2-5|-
CASSFGGPSNEQYF
TGTGCCAGCAGCTTCGGGGGGCCATCCAATGAGCAGTACTTC
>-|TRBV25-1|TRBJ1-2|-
CASSDGQNGYTF
TGTGCCAGCAGTGATGGACAGAATGGCTACACCTTC
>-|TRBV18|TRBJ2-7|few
CASSPISQVYEQYF
TGTGCCAGCTCCCCTATATCACAGGTCTACGAGCAGTACTTC
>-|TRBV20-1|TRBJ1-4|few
CSALGPFNEKLFF
TGCAGTGCCCTCGGGCCATTTAATGAAAAACTGTTTTTT
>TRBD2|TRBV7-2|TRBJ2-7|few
CASSRVGGGSIYEQYF
TGTGCCAGCAGCCGCGTTGGCGGGGGGTCCATCTACGAGCAGTACTTC
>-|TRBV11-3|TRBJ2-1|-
CVSSWGYNEQFF
TGTGTCAGCAGCTGGGGCTACAATGAGCAGTTCTTC
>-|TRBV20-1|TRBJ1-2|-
CSARAPQGTNYGYTF
TGTAGTGCTAGAGCCCCACAGGGAACCAACTATGGCTACACCTTC
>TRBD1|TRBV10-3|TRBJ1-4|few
CAISESVEGADEKLFF
TGTGCCATCAGTGAGTCGGTTGAGGGGGCGGATGAAAAACTGTTTTTT
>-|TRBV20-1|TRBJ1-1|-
CSATPETEAFF
TGCAGTGCTACACCTGAAACTGAAGCTTTCTTT
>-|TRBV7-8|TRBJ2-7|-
CASSSSRVRSSYEQYF
TGTGCCAGCAGCTCCTCCAGGGTTAGAAGTTCCTACGAGCAGTACTTC
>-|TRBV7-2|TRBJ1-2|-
CASTGYPSYGYTF
TGTGCCAGCACCGGGTACCCCTCCTATGGCTACACCTTC
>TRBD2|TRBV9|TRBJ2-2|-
CASSGRGGEITGELFF
TGTGCCAGCAGCGGACGCGGGGGGGAGATCACCGGGGAGCTGTTTTTT
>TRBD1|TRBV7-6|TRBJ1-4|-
CASSSRQGIREKLFF
TGTGCCAGCAGCTCGCGACAGGGTATACGAGAAAAACTGTTTTTT
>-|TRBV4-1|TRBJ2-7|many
CASSRLVGADYEQYF
TGCGCCAGCAGCCGCCTCGTTGGGGCGGACTACGAGCAGTACTTC
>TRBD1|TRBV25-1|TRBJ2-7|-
CASSERPGTGREQYF
TGTGCCAGCAGTGAACGCCCGGGGACAGGGAGGGAGCAGTACTTC